This entry concerns a single TCR beta chain. The antigen remains undetermined. The CDR3 runs 14 residues. UMI labels and 5' RACE were used to prepare the TRB cDNA libraries. Reanalyzing the 5' RACE reads, TCRdb keeps one entry per CDR3 protein, without DNA. The sample holds more than 35,000 distinct CDR3 sequences. The sample is drawn from a study of CXCR3-negative and CXCR3-positive naive CD8 T cells. Study-level findings and limits: The study inferred TCR strength from TRB CDR3 properties and found comparable surface CD5 between naive subsets. High diversity, comparable across both naive subsets, contrasted with much lower diversity in memory CD8+ cells. Both naive subsets, CXCR3-negative and CXCR3-positive, displayed similar TRBV-TRBJ usage, unlike memory cells.

The chain joins TRBV5-7 to TRBJ2-7; the D call from TCRdb, TRBD1, cannot be confirmed without DNA. TRBV5-7 is filed as an ORF, its function uncertain. This sequence originates from a human donor in good health. Some clones in this sample may be carry-over from other donors' samples. Input material: memory CD8+ T cells from blood. This chain's CDR3 is CASSYGTGPYEQYF.